This TCR beta chain was sequenced for a study of cytomegalovirus exposure and HLA in healthy donors. Study overall: The approximately 710 first-cohort repertoires and the 95 to 150 validation repertoires shared the same platform, a later analysis reported.

This clone was observed a single time. Its antigen is as yet unknown. General study points: Over 150 TCR beta chains were listed as cytomegalovirus-associated.

The table came from immunoSEQ multiplex PCR; TCRdb's copy has only in-frame clones and leaves some out. Of 100,000 to 120,000 clones in the sample, around 85% were seen once. This CDR3 contains 16 residues. Germline V gene sequence: CDR1 SGHAT, CDR2 FQNNGV. The ends lost 5 bases at V and 4 bases at J; junction bases unmatched: 10. This clonotype was sampled from a woman younger than 35 in good health and CMV-seronegative. The sequencing input was PBMCs. The chain recombines TRBV11-2 with TRBJ2-1, with 8 nucleotides matching TRBD1. The CDR3 protein is CASSLQGENPYNEQFF. The CDR3 coding sequence is TGTGCCAGCAGCCTACAGGGGGAGAATCCTTACAATGAGCAGTTCTTC.